This TCR beta chain was recovered during a study of T cells after yellow fever vaccination. MiXCR, applied by TCRdb to the 5' RACE reads, yields one record per CDR3 protein. The sample yields some 500,000 distinct CDR3 sequences, about 13% seen once. In germline, CDR1 is SGHRS, CDR2 YFSETQ. This CDR3 has 16 amino acids. The V end lost 4 bases, the J end lost 0 bases, and 14 bases lay between the germline ends. The chain couples TRBV5-1 to TRBJ2-1; possibly TRBD2 for D (5 bases). Sequenced here: PBMCs, sampled on the day of the yellow fever booster vaccination. This TCR was recovered from a man aged 25 to 40 who received the YFV17D yellow fever vaccine. CDR3 DNA sequence: TGCGCCAGCAGCAGTAGCGCGATTAGCTCCTACAATGAGCAGTTCTTC. Translation: CASSSSAISSYNEQFF.